The clone carrying this T cell receptor beta chain was seen a handful of times. This entry is derived from a study of CD8+CD57+ T cells in acquired aplastic anemia. Turning to the study itself: Sorted CD4+ and CD8+ cells yielded DNA averaging approximately 3.5 ug.

Both TCR beta VDJ combination and CDR3 sequence profiling were carried out. Genomic DNA was the template for this profiling. TCRdb used MiXCR to reprocess the reads, holding one entry per CDR3 protein. This sample has under 200,000 distinct CDR3 sequences, with around half found just once. Patients sequenced had flow cytometry evidence of CD8+CD57+ cell expansion. The CDR3 is 13 residues long. V was pared by 3 bases and J by 3 bases, with 8 bases between. Per germline, CDR1 LNHDA and CDR2 SQIVND (reference sequence). The chain is built from TRBV19 and TRBJ1-2; D gene ambiguous. The TCR originated in a human donor with aplastic anemia. The sample consisted of sorted CD4+, CD8+, or CD8+CD57+ T cells (not recorded which) from PBMCs. CDR3 in DNA: TGTGCCAGTAGTATTGGCAGATACTATGGCTACACCTTC. Its translation: CASSIGRYYGYTF.